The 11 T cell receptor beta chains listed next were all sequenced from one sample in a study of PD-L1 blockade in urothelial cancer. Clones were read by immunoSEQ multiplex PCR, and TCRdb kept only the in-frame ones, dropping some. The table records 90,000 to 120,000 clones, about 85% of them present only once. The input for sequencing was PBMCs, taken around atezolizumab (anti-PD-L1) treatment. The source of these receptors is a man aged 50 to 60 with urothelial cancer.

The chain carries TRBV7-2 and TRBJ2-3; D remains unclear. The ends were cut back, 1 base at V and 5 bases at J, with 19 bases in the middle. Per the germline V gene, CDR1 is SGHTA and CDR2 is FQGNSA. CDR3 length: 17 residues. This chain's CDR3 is CASSLVGSLNRGDTQYF. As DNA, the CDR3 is TGTGCCAGCAGCTTAGTAGGCTCCCTAAATCGAGGAGATACGCAGTATTTT. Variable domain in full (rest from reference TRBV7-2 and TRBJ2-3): GAGVSQSPSNKVTEKGKDVELRCDPISGHTALYWYRQSLGQGLEFLIYFQGNSAPDKSGLPSDRFSAERTGGSVSTLTIQRTQQEDSAVYLCASSLVGSLNRGDTQYFGPGTRLTVL.

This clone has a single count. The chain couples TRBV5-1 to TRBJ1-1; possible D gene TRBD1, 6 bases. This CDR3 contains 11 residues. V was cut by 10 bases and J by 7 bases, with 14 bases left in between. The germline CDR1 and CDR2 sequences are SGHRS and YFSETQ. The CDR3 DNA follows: TGCGCCTCCGCGGGGGCCGGTGAAGCTTTCTTT. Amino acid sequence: CASAGAGEAFF. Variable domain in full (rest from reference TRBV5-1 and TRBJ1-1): KAGVTQTPRYLIKTRGQQVTLSCSPISGHRSVSWYQQTPGQGLQFLFEYFSETQRNKGNFPGRFSGRQFSNSRSEMNVSTLELGDSALYLCASAGAGEAFFGQGTRLTVV.

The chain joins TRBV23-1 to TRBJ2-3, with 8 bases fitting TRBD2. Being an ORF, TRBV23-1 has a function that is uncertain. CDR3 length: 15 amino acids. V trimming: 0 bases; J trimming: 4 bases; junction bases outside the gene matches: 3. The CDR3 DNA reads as TGCGCCAGCAGTCAATCGAGCGGGAGCTCAGATACGCAGTATTTT. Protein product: CASSQSSGSSDTQYF.

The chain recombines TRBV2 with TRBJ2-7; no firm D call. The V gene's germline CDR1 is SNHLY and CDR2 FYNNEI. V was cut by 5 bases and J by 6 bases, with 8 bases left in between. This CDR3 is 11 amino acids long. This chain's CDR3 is CASSRVAEQYF. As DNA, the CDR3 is TGTGCCAGCAGTAGAGTTGCCGAGCAGTACTTC.

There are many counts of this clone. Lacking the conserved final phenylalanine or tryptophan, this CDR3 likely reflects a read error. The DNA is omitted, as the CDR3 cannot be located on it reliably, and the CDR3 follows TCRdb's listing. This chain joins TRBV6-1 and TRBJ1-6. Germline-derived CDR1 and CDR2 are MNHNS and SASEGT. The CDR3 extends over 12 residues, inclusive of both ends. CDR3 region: CASSDPAGDSTL.

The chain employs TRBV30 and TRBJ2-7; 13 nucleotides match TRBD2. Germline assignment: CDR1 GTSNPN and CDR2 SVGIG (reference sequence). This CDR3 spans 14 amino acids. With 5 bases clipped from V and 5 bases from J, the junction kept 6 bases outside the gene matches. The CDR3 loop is CAWERTSGRNEQYF. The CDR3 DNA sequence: TGTGCCTGGGAAAGGACTAGCGGGAGAAACGAGCAGTACTTC. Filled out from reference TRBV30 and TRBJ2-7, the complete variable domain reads SQTIHQWPATLVQPVGSPLSLECTVEGTSNPNLYWYRQAAGRGLQLLFYSVGIGQISSEVPQNLSASRPQDRQFILSSKKLLLSDSGFYLCAWERTSGRNEQYFGPGTRLTVT.

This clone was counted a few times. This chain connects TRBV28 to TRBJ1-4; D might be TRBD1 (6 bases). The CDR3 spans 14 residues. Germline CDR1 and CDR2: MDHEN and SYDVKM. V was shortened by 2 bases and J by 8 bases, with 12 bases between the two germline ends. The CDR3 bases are TGTGCCAGCAGTTTAAGGGGGGAGGGAGAAAAACTGTTTTTT. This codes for CASSLRGEGEKLFF.

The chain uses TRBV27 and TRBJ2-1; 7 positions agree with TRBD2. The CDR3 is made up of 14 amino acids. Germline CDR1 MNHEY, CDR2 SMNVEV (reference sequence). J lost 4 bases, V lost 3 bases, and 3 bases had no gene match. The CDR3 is CASSFGTTYNEQFF. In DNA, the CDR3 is TGTGCCAGCAGTTTTGGGACTACATACAATGAGCAGTTCTTC.

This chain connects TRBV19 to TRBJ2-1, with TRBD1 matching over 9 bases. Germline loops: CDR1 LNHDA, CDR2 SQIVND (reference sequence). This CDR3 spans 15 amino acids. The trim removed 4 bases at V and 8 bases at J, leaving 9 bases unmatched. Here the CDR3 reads CASSRRTGDFDEQFF. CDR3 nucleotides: TGTGCCAGTAGTAGGAGGACAGGGGATTTCGATGAGCAGTTCTTC.

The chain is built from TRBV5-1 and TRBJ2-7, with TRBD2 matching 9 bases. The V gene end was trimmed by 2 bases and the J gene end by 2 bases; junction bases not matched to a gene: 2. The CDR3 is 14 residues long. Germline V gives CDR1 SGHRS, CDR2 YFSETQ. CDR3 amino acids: CASSFGGRAYEQYF. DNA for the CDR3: TGCGCCAGCAGCTTCGGCGGGAGGGCCTACGAGCAGTACTTC.

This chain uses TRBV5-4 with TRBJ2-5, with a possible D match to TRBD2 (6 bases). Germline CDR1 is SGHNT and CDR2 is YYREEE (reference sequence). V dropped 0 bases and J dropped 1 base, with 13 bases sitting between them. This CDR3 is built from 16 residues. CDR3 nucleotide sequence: TGTGCCAGCAGCTTGGGGAGGGCGACAGCCCAAGAGACCCAGTACTTC. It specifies CASSLGRATAQETQYF.